Each of the 27 T cell receptor beta chains below was sequenced from the same sample in a study of CD8 T cells in Susac syndrome. Reverse transcription of about 0.45 to 1 ug RNA was carried out with random hexamers. MiXCR, run by TCRdb on the immunoSEQ multiplex PCR reads, gives a single entry per CDR3 protein. The profile covers 200,000 to 250,000 distinct CDR3 sequences, with about 94% appearing a single time and around 0.072% taken by the ten largest. The sample comprised CD4+ T cells from PBMCs. The receptor source for this set is a human donor with multiple sclerosis.

The V gene is TRBV3-1, the J gene TRBJ1-4; D is possibly TRBD1 (5 bases). CDR3 length equals 16 residues. Germline V CDR1 and CDR2: LGHDT, YNNKEL (reference sequence). Trimming left V 0 bases short and J 4 bases short, with 12 bases between. The CDR3 DNA follows: TGTGCCAGCAGCCAAGATGTCAACAGGATTAATGAAAAACTGTTTTTT. Residues: CASSQDVNRINEKLFF.

In its sample, this clonotype was seen a few times. This chain uses TRBV6-1 with TRBJ1-5, with 7 bases matching TRBD1. This CDR3 has 13 amino acids. The trim removed 8 bases at V and 1 base at J, leaving 2 bases unmatched. Germline assignment: CDR1 MNHNS and CDR2 SASEGT. The CDR3 region has the DNA TGTGCCAGCCGACAGGGCAGCAATCAGCCCCAGCATTTT. It codes for CASRQGSNQPQHF.

V gene TRBV3-1 combines with J gene TRBJ1-4; a weak D match, TRBD1 (5 bases). Per the germline V gene, CDR1 is LGHDT and CDR2 is YNNKEL (reference sequence). V lost 4 bases, J lost 5 bases, and 14 bases lay in between. The CDR3 length is 15 residues. CDR3: CASSLNRDRNEKLFF. The CDR3 DNA follows: TGTGCCAGCAGCCTTAACCGGGACCGAAATGAAAAACTGTTTTTT.

The chain combines TRBV29-1 with TRBJ1-1; 7 bases map to TRBD1. The CDR3 runs to 15 residues. With V trimmed by 3 bases and J by 7 bases, 14 bases remained unmatched. Germline V gives CDR1 SQVTM, CDR2 ANQGSEA. The CDR3 spells CSVDSLLQGVVEAFF. In nucleotides, the CDR3 is TGCAGCGTTGACTCCTTACTGCAGGGGGTTGTTGAAGCTTTCTTT. Full variable domain (rest looked up from reference TRBV29-1 and TRBJ1-1): SAVISQKPSRDICQRGTSLTIQCQVDSQVTMMFWYRQQPGQSLTLIATANQGSEATYESGFVIDKFPISRPNLTFSTLTVSNMSPEDSSIYLCSVDSLLQGVVEAFFGQGTRLTVV.

This rearrangement joins TRBV6-5 to TRBJ1-2, with 12 positions matching TRBD1. CDR1 is MNHEY, CDR2 SVGAGI, per germline. This CDR3 spans 14 amino acids. J was trimmed by 7 bases and V by 5 bases; bases with no gene match: 5. CDR3 sequence reads: CASSRDRGRSGYTF. Written as DNA, the CDR3 is TGTGCCAGCAGTCGGGACAGGGGGCGCAGTGGCTACACCTTC.

V is TRBV29-1 and J is TRBJ2-3; 7 bases agree with TRBD1. Per the germline V gene, CDR1 is SQVTM and CDR2 is ANQGSEA. With 3 bases clipped from V and 2 bases from J, the junction kept 5 bases outside the gene matches. The CDR3 runs to 14 residues. For the CDR3, the DNA is TGCAGCGTTGACACAGGGGCGAACACAGATACGCAGTATTTT. It yields the protein CSVDTGANTDTQYF.

This clonotype came up a few times. This rearrangement joins TRBV5-1 to TRBJ2-7; no definite D call. Germline V gene lookup returns CDR1 SGHRS and CDR2 YFSETQ. Trimming stripped 0 bases from V and 4 bases from J, with 8 bases between. The CDR3 is made up of 13 amino acids. CDR3 DNA: TGCGCCAGCAGCTTGGCCGGTCCATACGAGCAGTACTTC. It yields the protein CASSLAGPYEQYF.

CDR3 sequence reads: CASRSDNYNSPLHF. CDR3 nucleotide sequence: TGTGCCAGCAGGTCTGACAATTATAATTCACCCCTCCACTTT. The chain carries TRBV12-3 or TRBV12-4 and TRBJ1-6; D is ambiguous. Trimming left V 6 bases short and J 4 bases short, with 10 bases between. CDR3 length: 14 residues.

The chain has TRBV11-2 and TRBJ2-2; TRBD1 might be the D (5 bases). V gave up 2 bases and J gave up 6 bases, with 10 bases separating them. Germline-derived CDR1 and CDR2 are SGHAT and FQNNGV. CDR3 length: 14 amino acids. CDR3 DNA sequence: TGTGCCAGCAGCTTACTTACAGGCGCCGGGGAGCTGTTTTTT. Amino acids: CASSLLTGAGELFF. The complete variable domain, with remaining parts taken from reference TRBV11-2 and TRBJ2-2, reads EAGVAQSPRYKIIEKRQSVAFWCNPISGHATLYWYQQILGQGPKLLIQFQNNGVVDDSQLPKDRFSAERLKGVDSTLKIQPAKLEDSAVYLCASSLLTGAGELFFGEGSRLTVL.

The rearrangement joins TRBV3-1 to TRBJ2-7; D might be TRBD1 (5 bases). The ends were cut back, 1 base at V and 2 bases at J, with 9 bases in the middle. CDR1 and CDR2 from the germline V gene are LGHDT and YNNKEL (reference sequence). The CDR3 totals 14 residues. The CDR3 loop reads CASSQAGFAYEQYF. The CDR3 bases are TGTGCCAGCAGCCAAGCAGGGTTCGCCTACGAGCAGTACTTC.

This clonotype appeared a single time. The chain uses TRBV5-1 and TRBJ2-7, with 10 bases identical to TRBD2. Looked up from germline, CDR1 is SGHRS and CDR2 is YFSETQ. This CDR3 comprises 16 residues. The V segment lost 5 bases and the J segment 3 bases; nucleotides outside the gene matches: 11. CDR3 loop: CASRNPGLADHYEQYF. Written as DNA, the CDR3 is TGCGCCAGCAGGAACCCCGGACTAGCGGACCACTACGAGCAGTACTTC.

The J gene is TRBJ2-7, the V gene TRBV5-6; perhaps D is TRBD1 or TRBD2 (6 bases each). Germline CDR1 reads SGHDT; CDR2 reads YYEEEE. The CDR3 consists of 16 residues. The V end lost 6 bases, the J end lost 1 base, and 20 bases lay between the germline ends. The CDR3: CASTPGGRAGSYEQYV. DNA for the CDR3: TGTGCCAGCACCCCCGGGGGCAGGGCTGGGTCCTACGAGCAGTACGTC.

This chain connects TRBV5-1 to TRBJ2-5; TRBD1 matches at 10 bases. The junction had 11 bases not matched to a gene; V was cut back by 4 bases and J by 5 bases. Looked up from germline, CDR1 is SGHRS and CDR2 is YFSETQ. CDR3 length equals 16 residues. The CDR3 sequence: CASSPPRDRGTETQYF. The CDR3 bases are TGCGCCAGCAGCCCACCACGGGACAGGGGTACTGAGACCCAGTACTTC.

Only one count was recorded for this clonotype. The chain couples TRBV29-1 to TRBJ2-2; D not certain. This CDR3 contains 13 residues. V lost 5 bases, J lost 0 bases, and 7 bases lay in between. Germline V lookup: CDR1 SQVTM, CDR2 ANQGSEA. The CDR3 here is CSVLRPNTGELFF. CDR3 bases: TGCAGCGTTCTCAGACCGAACACCGGGGAGCTGTTTTTT.

The rearrangement joins TRBV29-1 to TRBJ1-2; 9 bases match TRBD1. CDR3 size: 12 residues. Losses at the gene ends were 3 bases for V and 14 bases for J; bases not matched to a gene: 10. Germline-derived CDR1 and CDR2 are SQVTM and ANQGSEA. The CDR3 loop is CSVEDPGQGKTF. The CDR3 DNA follows: TGCAGCGTTGAGGACCCGGGACAGGGTAAAACCTTC.

The J gene is TRBJ1-1, the V gene TRBV29-1; D not resolved. The CDR3 extends over 12 amino acids. Germline V gives CDR1 SQVTM, CDR2 ANQGSEA. Deletions cut 7 bases from V and 2 bases from J, with 11 bases between. CDR3 sequence: CSGKTLNTEAFF. The DNA of the CDR3 is TGCAGCGGGAAGACCCTCAACACTGAAGCTTTCTTT. The whole variable domain, remainder taken from reference TRBV29-1 and TRBJ1-1, is SAVISQKPSRDICQRGTSLTIQCQVDSQVTMMFWYRQQPGQSLTLIATANQGSEATYESGFVIDKFPISRPNLTFSTLTVSNMSPEDSSIYLCSGKTLNTEAFFGQGTRLTVV.

The rearrangement uses TRBV19 and TRBJ2-1; no definite D call. CDR3 length equals 12 residues. Germline values: CDR1 LNHDA, CDR2 SQIVND (reference sequence). Trimming removed 3 bases from V and 7 bases from J, with 7 bases in between. CDR3: CASSMGENEQFF. In nucleotides, the CDR3 is TGTGCCAGTAGTATGGGCGAGAATGAGCAGTTCTTC.

The chain joins TRBV29-1 to TRBJ2-3; D is unclear. This CDR3 has 17 residues. Trimming cost V 4 bases and J 7 bases, with 27 bases left between them. From germline, CDR1 is SQVTM and CDR2 ANQGSEA. The chain's CDR3 is CSVVLPSGVGGSNTQYF. The CDR3 DNA follows: TGCAGCGTTGTATTGCCCTCAGGAGTCGGTGGCTCAAATACGCAGTATTTT.

This sequence joins TRBV6-5 and TRBJ2-1, with 12 nucleotides matching TRBD2. V dropped 6 bases and J dropped 6; count of bases not matched to a gene: 6. CDR3 length equals 15 residues. Germline assignment: CDR1 MNHEY and CDR2 SVGAGI. CDR3 protein: CASSRLAGDFNEQFF. The CDR3 nucleotides read TGTGCCAGCAGCCGACTAGCGGGAGACTTCAATGAGCAGTTCTTC.

The chain carries TRBV7-9 and TRBJ1-2, with D unclear. V dropped 0 bases and J dropped 8 bases, with 13 bases sitting between them. Per the germline V gene, CDR1 is SEHNR and CDR2 is FQNEAQ (reference sequence). The CDR3 runs to 14 residues. The CDR3 nucleotides read TGTGCCAGCAGCTTAGCTCAGCAAACTGGGGGCTACACCTTC. Translating it yields CASSLAQQTGGYTF.

CDR3 loop: CASSIRGRGTEAFF. In nucleotides, the CDR3 is TGTGCCAGTAGTATCCGGGGTCGGGGCACTGAAGCTTTCTTT. The rearrangement links TRBV19 to TRBJ1-1; D ambiguous. The CDR3 has 14 residues. The germline V gene encodes CDR1 LNHDA and CDR2 SQIVND (reference sequence). With 3 bases removed from V and 4 bases from J, the gap between germline ends came to 12 bases.

The chain carries TRBV12-5 and TRBJ1-4; TRBD1 matches 8 bases. Per the germline V gene, CDR1 is LGHNT and CDR2 is FRNRAP. The CDR3 consists of 14 residues. With 6 bases clipped from V and 7 bases from J, the junction kept 7 bases outside the gene matches. The CDR3 DNA sequence: TGTGCTAGTGGACGGACAGGGACAGGTGAAAAACTGTTTTTT. As protein: CASGRTGTGEKLFF.

The gene calls are TRBV27 and TRBJ1-1; D remains ambiguous. The V gene lost 2 bases and the J gene lost 5 bases, with 12 bases spanning the gap. The germline gives CDR1 MNHEY, CDR2 SMNVEV (reference sequence). The CDR3 extends over 14 amino acids. The CDR3, as DNA: TGTGCCAGCAGTTTACTAGGGAGCGGGACTGAAGCTTTCTTT. Protein: CASSLLGSGTEAFF.

This rearrangement joins TRBV7-2 to TRBJ1-1; a weak D match, TRBD1 (5 bases). V lost 4 bases, J lost 3 bases, and 9 bases lay in between. Germline-derived CDR1 and CDR2 are SGHTA and FQGNSA. The CDR3 spans 13 residues. CDR3 protein: CASSSVGDTEAFF. CDR3 nucleotide sequence: TGTGCCAGCAGCTCCGTAGGGGACACTGAAGCTTTCTTT.

This chain connects TRBV13 to TRBJ1-4; 9 nucleotides align to TRBD1. The CDR3 has 16 residues. The germline V gene encodes CDR1 PRHDT and CDR2 FYEKMQ (reference sequence). The V gene end was trimmed by 4 bases and the J gene end by 10 bases; junction bases not matched to a gene: 13. As DNA, the CDR3 is TGTGCCAGCAGCTCACATTTTAGGACAGGGGTCGGAAAACTGTTTTTT. Amino acid sequence: CASSSHFRTGVGKLFF. Based on the CDR3 plus reference TRBV13 and TRBJ1-4, the full variable domain is AAGVIQSPRHLIKEKRETATLKCYPIPRHDTVYWYQQGPGQDPQFLISFYEKMQSDKGSIPDRFSAQQFSDYHSELNMSSLELGDSALYFCASSSHFRTGVGKLFFGSGTQLSVL.

The chain carries TRBV7-9 and TRBJ1-6, with TRBD1 matching 7 bases. V shed 5 bases and J 8 bases; nucleotides not matched to a gene: 9. This CDR3 has 15 residues. The germline CDR1 and CDR2 sequences are SEHNR and FQNEAQ (reference sequence). CDR3 sequence: CASSTTGTAHSPLHF. The CDR3 DNA sequence: TGTGCCAGCAGCACGACCGGGACAGCCCATTCACCCCTCCACTTT.

J is TRBJ1-5 and V is TRBV6-5; D perhaps matches TRBD1 (6 bases). This CDR3 has 14 amino acids. V gave up 5 bases and J gave up 4 bases, with 12 bases separating them. Germline V CDR1 and CDR2: MNHEY, SVGAGI. CDR3 sequence: CASSRPGVNQPQHF. The CDR3 DNA sequence: TGTGCCAGCAGTAGACCAGGGGTTAATCAGCCCCAGCATTTT.